The present entry profiles one T cell receptor (beta chain) with its context. Its antigen is unknown. RNA totalling roughly 0.45 to 1 ug underwent reverse transcription with random hexamers. The TCR beta CDR3 was amplified by immunoSEQ multiplex PCR across 54 Vbeta, 13 Jbeta. TCRdb analysed the immunoSEQ multiplex PCR reads with MiXCR anew, one entry per CDR3 protein. Of some 180,000 distinct CDR3 sequences in the sample, about 93% were seen once. Healthy donors constituted the controls, which were matched for age and sex. Negative isolation yielded the CD8+ and CD4+ T cells, while FACS enriched the TEMRA cells. The data originate from a study of CD8 T cells in Susac syndrome. Study-level findings and limits: The authors acknowledged that their TCR sequencing and HLA analysis involved a relatively small number of individuals.

There are 12 residues in the CDR3. V lost 3 bases and J lost 6, with 7 bases in between. The specimen was CD4+ T cells from PBMCs. The receptor comes from a human donor in good health. The rearrangement links TRBV12-3 or TRBV12-4 to TRBJ2-3; D unresolved. The CDR3 nucleotides read TGTGCCAGCAGTTTGTCACAGGATACGCAGTATTTT. It yields the protein CASSLSQDTQYF.